This TCR beta chain was obtained from a study of CD4 T cells in relation to SARS-CoV-2 and coronaviruses. As for the study in general: Shared crossreactive spike epitopes were mapped to their HLA restriction.

Germline loops: CDR1 MDHEN, CDR2 SYDVKM. This CDR3 contains 15 residues. The ends lost 6 bases at V and 6 bases at J; junction bases unmatched: 11. Of note for this clone: Its target is unknown.

Assay: immunoSEQ multiplex PCR; the TCRdb copy retains only in-frame clones and omits some. The table lists more than 55,000 clones, 86% of them singletons. Unexposed donor CD4+ T cells date from about 2010-2019, before the COVID-19 pandemic. Whole-study results and caveats: The cross-reactivity analysis covered only spike protein, not other viral proteins. Culture-expanded clones reflect memory recall rather than primary priming during culture.

V and J are TRBV28 and TRBJ1-5; 7 bases align to TRBD1. Material for sequencing was memory CD4+ T cells from PBMCs. The receptor was isolated from a human donor in good health. The CDR3 loop is CASSPERGPGQPQHF. DNA of the CDR3: TGTGCCAGCAGCCCCGAGAGGGGGCCAGGTCAGCCCCAGCATTTT.